This record concerns one T cell receptor beta chain sequence. Its antigen is not known. A second roughly 6 to 11 cycle PCR used barcoded and J-beta primers. TCRdb used MiXCR to reprocess the 5' RACE reads, holding one entry per CDR3 protein. The sample holds some 850,000 distinct CDR3 sequences, roughly 25% seen once. The data derive from a study of blood T cells in healthy people across ages. Whole-study findings and limits: Conclusively comparing naive with antigen-experienced cells was impossible with unsorted PBMCs.

CDR1 and CDR2 (germline): LGHNA, YNFKEQ. Trimming left V 4 bases short and J 7 bases short, with 17 bases between. This CDR3 has 14 amino acids. This sample was shared with a second study, whose subject was T cells of mothers and their children.

The sequencing sample was made of blood. The TCR was taken from a boy aged 5-17 years in good health. V and J are TRBV4-2 and TRBJ2-7, with D possibly being TRBD2 (5 bases). The CDR3 sequence: CASSPSDSPGEQYF. The CDR3 DNA reads as TGTGCCAGCAGCCCGTCGGACTCCCCTGGAGAGCAGTACTTC.